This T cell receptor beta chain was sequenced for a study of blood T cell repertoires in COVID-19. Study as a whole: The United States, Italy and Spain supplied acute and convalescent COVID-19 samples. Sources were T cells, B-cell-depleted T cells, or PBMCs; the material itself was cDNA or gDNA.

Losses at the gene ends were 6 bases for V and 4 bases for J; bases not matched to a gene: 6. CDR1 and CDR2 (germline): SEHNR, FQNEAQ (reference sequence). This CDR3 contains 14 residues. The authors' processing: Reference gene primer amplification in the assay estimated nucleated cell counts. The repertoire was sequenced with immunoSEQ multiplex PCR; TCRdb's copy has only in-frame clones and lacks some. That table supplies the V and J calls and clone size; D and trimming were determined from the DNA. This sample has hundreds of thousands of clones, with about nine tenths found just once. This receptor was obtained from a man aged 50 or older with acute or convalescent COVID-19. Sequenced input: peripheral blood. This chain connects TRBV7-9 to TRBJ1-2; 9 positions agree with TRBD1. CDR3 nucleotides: TGTGCCAGCAGTCTGACGGGACAGGGCTATGGCTACACCTTC. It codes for CASSLTGQGYGYTF.